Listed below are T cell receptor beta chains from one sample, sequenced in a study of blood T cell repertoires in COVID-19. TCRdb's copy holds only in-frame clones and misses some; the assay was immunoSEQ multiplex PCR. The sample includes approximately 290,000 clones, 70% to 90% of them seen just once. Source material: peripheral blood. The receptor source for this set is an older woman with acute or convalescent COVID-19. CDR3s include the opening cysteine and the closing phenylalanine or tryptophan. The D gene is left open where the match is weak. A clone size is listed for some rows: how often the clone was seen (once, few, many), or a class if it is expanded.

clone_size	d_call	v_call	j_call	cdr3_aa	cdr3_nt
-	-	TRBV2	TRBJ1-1	CASSGPGNTEAFF	TGTGCCAGCAGTGGCCCAGGGAACACTGAAGCTTTCTTT
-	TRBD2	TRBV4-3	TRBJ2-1	CASSLSGGTEQFF	TGCGCCAGCAGCCTGAGCGGGGGGACGGAGCAGTTCTTC
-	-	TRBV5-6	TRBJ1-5	CASSLRQANQPQHF	TGTGCCAGCAGCTTACGACAGGCCAATCAGCCCCAGCATTTT
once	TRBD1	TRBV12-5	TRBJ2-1	CASGPTGGSYNEQFF	TGTGCTAGTGGGCCGACAGGGGGCTCCTACAATGAGCAGTTCTTC
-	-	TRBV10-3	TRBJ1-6	CAISAQGLFSNSPLHF	TGTGCCATCAGTGCCCAGGGGCTCTTTTCAAATTCACCCCTCCACTTT
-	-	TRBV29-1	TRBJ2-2	CSVDGQTNTGELFF	TGCAGCGTTGACGGACAGACGAACACCGGGGAGCTGTTTTTT
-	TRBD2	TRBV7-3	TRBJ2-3	CASSQGLAGVDTQYF	TGTGCCAGCAGCCAAGGGCTAGCGGGAGTCGATACGCAGTATTTT
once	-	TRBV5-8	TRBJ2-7	CASSLRDTPLYEQYF	TGTGCCAGCAGCTTGAGGGACACTCCGCTCTACGAGCAGTACTTC
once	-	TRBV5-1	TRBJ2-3	CASSLARGEDTQYF	TGCGCCAGCAGCTTGGCCAGAGGTGAAGATACGCAGTATTTT
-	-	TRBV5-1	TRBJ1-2	CASSSTGVYGYTF	TGCGCCAGCAGCTCGACAGGAGTCTATGGCTACACCTTC
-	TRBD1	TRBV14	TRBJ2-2	CASSRDRGRTGELFF	TGTGCCAGCAGCCGGGACAGGGGGAGGACCGGGGAGCTGTTTTTT
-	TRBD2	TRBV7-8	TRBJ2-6	CASSLMGTTLPSGANVLTF	TGTGCCAGCAGCTTGATGGGGACTACGCTTCCCTCTGGGGCCAACGTCCTGACTTTC
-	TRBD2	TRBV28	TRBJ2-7	CATTGPASGSYEQYF	TGTGCCACAACGGGCCCGGCTAGCGGCTCCTACGAGCAGTACTTC
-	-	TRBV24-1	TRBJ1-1	CAATRAANTEAFF	TGTGCCGCCACGAGGGCGGCGAACACTGAAGCTTTCTTT
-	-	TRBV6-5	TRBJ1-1	CASSIEGGTEAFF	TGTGCCAGCAGTATAGAAGGGGGCACTGAAGCTTTCTTT
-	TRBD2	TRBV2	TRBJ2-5	CASGEREIETQYF	TGTGCCAGCGGCGAGCGGGAGATAGAGACCCAGTACTTC
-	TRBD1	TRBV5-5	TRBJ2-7	CASSLEGRQGPEQYF	TGTGCCAGCAGCTTGGAGGGCAGACAGGGCCCCGAGCAGTACTTC
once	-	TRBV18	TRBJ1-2	CASSSGRGIYGYTF	TGTGCCAGCTCAAGTGGACGGGGGATATATGGCTACACCTTC
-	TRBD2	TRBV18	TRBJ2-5	CASSRLALETQYF	TGTGCCAGCTCACGACTAGCCCTCGAGACCCAGTACTTC
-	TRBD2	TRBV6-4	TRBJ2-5	CASSFGLAAHEYF	TGTGCCAGCAGTTTTGGACTAGCGGCGCACGAGTACTTC
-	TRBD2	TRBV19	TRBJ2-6	CASSRLAALGANVLTF	TGTGCCAGTAGTAGACTAGCGGCGCTCGGGGCCAACGTCCTGACTTTC
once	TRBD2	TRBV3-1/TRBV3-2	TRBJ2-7	CASSIRLAGVGEQYF	TGTGCCAGCAGCATCCGACTAGCGGGAGTTGGGGAGCAGTACTTC
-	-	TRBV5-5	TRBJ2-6	CASSHIGGAGANVLTF	TGTGCCAGCAGCCATATAGGGGGGGCCGGGGCCAACGTCCTGACTTTC
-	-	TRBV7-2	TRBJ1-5	CASSFTAGSNQPQHF	TGTGCCAGCAGCTTTACCGCGGGGAGCAATCAGCCCCAGCATTTT
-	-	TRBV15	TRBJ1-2	CATSGYGEGLNYGYTF	TGTGCCACCAGCGGTTACGGGGAAGGCCTGAACTATGGCTACACCTTC
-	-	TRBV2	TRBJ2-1	CASSTRGTTYNEQFF	TGTGCCAGCAGCACCAGGGGTACGACCTACAATGAGCAGTTCTTC
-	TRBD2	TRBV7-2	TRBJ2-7	CASIPTPGSGILHF	TGTGCCAGCATCCCCACGCCGGGTAGCGGGATCCTTCACTTC
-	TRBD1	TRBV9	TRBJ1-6	CASMPTGKGALHF	TGTGCCAGCATGCCGACAGGGAAGGGAGCCCTCCACTTT
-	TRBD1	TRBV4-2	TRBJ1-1	CASSLYWSVGQGAPGGDTEAFF	TGTGCCAGCAGCCTCTATTGGAGCGTCGGACAGGGGGCTCCAGGAGGTGACACTGAAGCTTTCTTT